A selection of T cell receptor beta chains follows, all from one sample in a study of T-cell memory formation after mild COVID-19. TCRdb independently ran MiXCR on the 5' RACE reads; one entry per CDR3 protein. Here the sample spans 550,000 to 700,000 distinct CDR3 sequences, roughly 18% being singletons. Sequencing input: PBMCs or a T cell subset sorted from them (not recorded which). These receptors originate from an adult woman who had mild COVID-19 (a few samples of this study predate the infection). Cell type and time point are not known. The CDR3 runs from the conserved cysteine through the conserved F or W. Each record gives: D gene, V gene, clone size, J gene, CDR3 protein, CDR3 DNA. D genes are given only for firm matches. A clone size is listed for some rows: how often the clone was seen (once, few, many), or a class if it is expanded.

d_gene: NA; v_gene: TRBV2; abundance: many; j_gene: TRBJ1-1; CDR3aa: CASSEAPGTNTEAFF; CDR3nt: TGTGCCAGCAGTGAAGCGCCGGGGACGAACACTGAAGCTTTCTTT
d_gene: NA; v_gene: TRBV4-1; abundance: NA; j_gene: TRBJ1-2; CDR3aa: CASTSGPMNRYGYTF; CDR3nt: TGCGCCAGCACCTCAGGGCCAATGAATCGGTATGGCTACACCTTC
d_gene: NA; v_gene: TRBV5-1; abundance: NA; j_gene: TRBJ2-6; CDR3aa: CASSSPSSGANVLTF; CDR3nt: TGCGCCAGCAGCTCTCCGAGCTCTGGGGCCAACGTCCTGACTTTC
d_gene: NA; v_gene: TRBV9; abundance: many; j_gene: TRBJ1-1; CDR3aa: CASSSGRMNTEAFF; CDR3nt: TGTGCCAGCAGCTCCGGACGGATGAACACTGAAGCTTTCTTT
d_gene: TRBD1; v_gene: TRBV5-5; abundance: many; j_gene: TRBJ1-5; CDR3aa: CASSSGTGGSGNQPQHF; CDR3nt: TGTGCCAGCAGCTCCGGGACAGGGGGTTCGGGCAATCAGCCCCAGCATTTT
d_gene: TRBD1; v_gene: TRBV4-3; abundance: NA; j_gene: TRBJ1-6; CDR3aa: CASSQAITGGASNSPLHF; CDR3nt: TGCGCCAGCAGCCAAGCCATTACAGGGGGCGCGTCCAATTCACCCCTCCACTTT
d_gene: NA; v_gene: TRBV5-1; abundance: NA; j_gene: TRBJ2-2; CDR3aa: CASSLDATGELFF; CDR3nt: TGCGCCAGCAGCTTGGACGCCACCGGGGAGCTGTTTTTT
d_gene: TRBD1; v_gene: TRBV10-3; abundance: few; j_gene: TRBJ2-7; CDR3aa: CAIRLRDRSYEQYF; CDR3nt: TGTGCCATCAGGCTACGGGACAGGTCCTACGAGCAGTACTTC
d_gene: NA; v_gene: TRBV6-2/TRBV6-3; abundance: few; j_gene: TRBJ2-7; CDR3aa: CASSYKGTSNGNYEQYF; CDR3nt: TGTGCCAGCAGTTACAAAGGGACATCTAACGGCAACTACGAGCAGTACTTC
d_gene: NA; v_gene: TRBV7-2; abundance: NA; j_gene: TRBJ1-1; CDR3aa: CASSPSRTEAFF; CDR3nt: TGTGCCAGCAGCCCCTCTCGGACTGAAGCTTTCTTT
d_gene: TRBD1; v_gene: TRBV29-1; abundance: NA; j_gene: TRBJ2-7; CDR3aa: CSVAIGTVEQYF; CDR3nt: TGCAGCGTTGCCATTGGGACAGTCGAGCAGTACTTC
d_gene: NA; v_gene: TRBV30; abundance: few; j_gene: TRBJ2-5; CDR3aa: CAWSVGGAETQYF; CDR3nt: TGTGCCTGGAGTGTGGGTGGGGCTGAGACCCAGTACTTC
d_gene: NA; v_gene: TRBV29-1; abundance: NA; j_gene: TRBJ2-7; CDR3aa: CSVEVGTVSYEQYF; CDR3nt: TGCAGCGTTGAGGTGGGGACGGTATCCTACGAGCAGTACTTC
d_gene: NA; v_gene: TRBV6-2/TRBV6-3; abundance: NA; j_gene: TRBJ1-2; CDR3aa: CASSSAGTIYGYTF; CDR3nt: TGTGCCAGCAGTTCCGCCGGGACGATCTATGGCTACACCTTC
d_gene: NA; v_gene: TRBV4-1; abundance: NA; j_gene: TRBJ2-7; CDR3aa: CASSQEYEGEPNYEQYF; CDR3nt: TGCGCCAGCAGCCAAGAGTATGAGGGCGAACCAAACTACGAGCAGTACTTC
d_gene: NA; v_gene: TRBV27; abundance: few; j_gene: TRBJ1-2; CDR3aa: CASSSGQTTFDGYTF; CDR3nt: TGTGCCAGCAGTTCTGGACAAACGACCTTCGATGGCTACACCTTC
d_gene: NA; v_gene: TRBV9; abundance: NA; j_gene: TRBJ2-7; CDR3aa: CASSVDSSPYEQYF; CDR3nt: TGTGCCAGCAGCGTAGATAGCTCCCCCTACGAGCAGTACTTC
d_gene: TRBD1; v_gene: TRBV20-1; abundance: many; j_gene: TRBJ2-7; CDR3aa: CSARDPGQDWYEQYF; CDR3nt: TGCAGTGCTAGAGACCCCGGACAGGACTGGTACGAGCAGTACTTC
d_gene: TRBD1; v_gene: TRBV7-9; abundance: many; j_gene: TRBJ2-5; CDR3aa: CASSLLTGVEETQYF; CDR3nt: TGTGCCAGCAGCTTACTGACAGGGGTGGAAGAGACCCAGTACTTC
d_gene: NA; v_gene: TRBV20-1; abundance: NA; j_gene: TRBJ1-2; CDR3aa: CSARDLLGDYGYTF; CDR3nt: TGCAGTGCTAGAGATCTCTTAGGGGATTATGGCTACACCTTC
d_gene: TRBD2; v_gene: TRBV5-1; abundance: few; j_gene: TRBJ2-4; CDR3aa: CASSLAGGFGLDIQYF; CDR3nt: TGCGCCAGCAGCTTGGCCGGGGGGTTCGGTTTGGACATTCAGTACTTC
d_gene: TRBD1; v_gene: TRBV12-3/TRBV12-4; abundance: many; j_gene: TRBJ2-7; CDR3aa: CASSSHGTGGYEQYF; CDR3nt: TGTGCCAGCAGTTCTCACGGGACAGGGGGGTACGAGCAGTACTTC
d_gene: NA; v_gene: TRBV11-2; abundance: NA; j_gene: TRBJ2-7; CDR3aa: CASSLEDLRSYEQYF; CDR3nt: TGTGCCAGCAGCTTAGAGGACTTACGCTCCTACGAGCAGTACTTC
d_gene: NA; v_gene: TRBV4-1; abundance: NA; j_gene: TRBJ2-7; CDR3aa: CASSQDWAEQYF; CDR3nt: TGCGCCAGCAGCCAAGATTGGGCCGAGCAGTACTTC
d_gene: NA; v_gene: TRBV6-5; abundance: NA; j_gene: TRBJ2-1; CDR3aa: CASSLRDASYNEQFF; CDR3nt: TGTGCCAGCAGCCTACGGGACGCCTCTTACAATGAGCAGTTCTTC
d_gene: NA; v_gene: TRBV9; abundance: few; j_gene: TRBJ2-3; CDR3aa: CASSPHATSPADTQYF; CDR3nt: TGTGCCAGCAGCCCCCACGCGACTAGTCCGGCAGATACGCAGTATTTT
d_gene: NA; v_gene: TRBV27; abundance: NA; j_gene: TRBJ2-3; CDR3aa: CASRTGYGRTDTQYF; CDR3nt: TGTGCCAGCAGAACGGGCTACGGCCGCACAGATACGCAGTATTTT
d_gene: TRBD1; v_gene: TRBV7-9; abundance: few; j_gene: TRBJ2-7; CDR3aa: CASSPPGGDRSYEQYF; CDR3nt: TGTGCCAGCAGCCCCCCGGGCGGGGACAGGTCCTACGAGCAGTACTTC